This T cell receptor beta chain was recovered during a study of naive and memory T cell subsets. The beta constant-region primer was an equimolar mix of two oligonucleotides covering TRBC1 and TRBC2. An oligonucleotide with the SP2 primer and a 12-nucleotide UMI was ligated to the cDNA 3' end. Four rounds of PCR amplified the ligated cDNA using nested alpha and beta constant-region primers plus SP2. TCRdb re-derived calls from the UMI-ligation and nested PCR reads in MiXCR, one entry per CDR3 protein. The sample shows around 160,000 distinct CDR3 sequences, about 17% of them seen only once. This clonotype was picked up a small number of times. Antigen specificity is unknown. Deletions cut 6 bases from V and 4 bases from J, with 10 bases between. The CDR3 runs 13 residues. Germline loops: CDR1 KGHSH, CDR2 LQKENI. Study-level points and caveats: In CD4 and CD8 cells, diversity dropped from naive through EMRA. Naive repertoires, especially CD8, held a few larger clonotypes, possibly memory cells re-expressing CD45RA.

The sequence was obtained from a human donor in good health. This sequence joins TRBV18 and TRBJ1-3; possible D gene TRBD1, 6 bases. Material: naive CD4+ T cells from blood. The CDR3 DNA sequence: TGTGCCAGCTCTCCGGGACAAGGAAACACCATATATTTT. This translates into CASSPGQGNTIYF.